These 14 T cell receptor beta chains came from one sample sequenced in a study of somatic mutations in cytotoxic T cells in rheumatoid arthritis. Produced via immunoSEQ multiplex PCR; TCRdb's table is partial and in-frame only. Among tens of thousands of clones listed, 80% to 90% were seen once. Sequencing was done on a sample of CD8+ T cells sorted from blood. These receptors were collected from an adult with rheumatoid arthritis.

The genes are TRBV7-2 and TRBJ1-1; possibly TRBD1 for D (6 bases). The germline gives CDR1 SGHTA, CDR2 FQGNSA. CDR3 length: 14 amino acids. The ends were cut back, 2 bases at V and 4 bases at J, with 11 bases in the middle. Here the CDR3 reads CASSLTARGTEAFF. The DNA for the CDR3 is TGTGCCAGCAGCTTAACGGCCAGGGGCACTGAAGCTTTCTTT. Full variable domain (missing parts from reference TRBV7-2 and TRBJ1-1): GAGVSQSPSNKVTEKGKDVELRCDPISGHTALYWYRQSLGQGLEFLIYFQGNSAPDKSGLPSDRFSAERTGGSVSTLTIQRTQQEDSAVYLCASSLTARGTEAFFGQGTRLTVV.

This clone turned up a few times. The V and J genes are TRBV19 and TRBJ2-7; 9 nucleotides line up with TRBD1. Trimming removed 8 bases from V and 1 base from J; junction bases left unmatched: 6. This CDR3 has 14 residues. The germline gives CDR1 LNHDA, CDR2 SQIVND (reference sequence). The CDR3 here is CASAAGTGSYEQYF. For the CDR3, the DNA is TGTGCCAGTGCTGCCGGGACAGGGTCCTACGAGCAGTACTTC.

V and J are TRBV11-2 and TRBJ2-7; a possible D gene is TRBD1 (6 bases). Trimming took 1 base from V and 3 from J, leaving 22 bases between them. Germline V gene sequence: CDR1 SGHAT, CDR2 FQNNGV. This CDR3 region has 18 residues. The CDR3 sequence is CASSLGGRGLSIVYEQYF. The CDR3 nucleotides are TGTGCCAGCAGCTTAGGCGGCAGGGGTTTATCTATCGTCTACGAGCAGTACTTC.

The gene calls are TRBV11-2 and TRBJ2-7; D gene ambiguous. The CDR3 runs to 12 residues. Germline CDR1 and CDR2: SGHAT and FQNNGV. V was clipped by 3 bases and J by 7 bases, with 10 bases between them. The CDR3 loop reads CASSLLRWEQYF. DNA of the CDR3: TGTGCCAGCAGCTTGTTGCGGTGGGAGCAGTACTTC.

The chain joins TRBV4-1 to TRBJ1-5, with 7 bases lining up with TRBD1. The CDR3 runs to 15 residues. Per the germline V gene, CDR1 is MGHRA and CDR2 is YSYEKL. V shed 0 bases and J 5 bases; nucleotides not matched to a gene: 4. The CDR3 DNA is TGCGCCAGCAGCCAAGATCGAGGGACAGATCAGCCCCAGCATTTT. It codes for CASSQDRGTDQPQHF.

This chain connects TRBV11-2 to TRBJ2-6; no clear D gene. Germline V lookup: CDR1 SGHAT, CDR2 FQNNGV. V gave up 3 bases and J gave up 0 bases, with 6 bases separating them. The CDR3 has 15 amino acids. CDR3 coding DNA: TGTGCCAGCAGCTTTAGTTTCTCTGGGGCCAACGTCCTGACTTTC. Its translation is CASSFSFSGANVLTF.

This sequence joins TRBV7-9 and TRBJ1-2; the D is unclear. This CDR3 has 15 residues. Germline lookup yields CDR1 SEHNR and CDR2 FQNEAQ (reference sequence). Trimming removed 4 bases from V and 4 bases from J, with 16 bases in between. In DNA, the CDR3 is TGTGCCAGCAGCTCCCCTGGTGGATCACTCTATGGCTACACCTTC. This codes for CASSSPGGSLYGYTF.

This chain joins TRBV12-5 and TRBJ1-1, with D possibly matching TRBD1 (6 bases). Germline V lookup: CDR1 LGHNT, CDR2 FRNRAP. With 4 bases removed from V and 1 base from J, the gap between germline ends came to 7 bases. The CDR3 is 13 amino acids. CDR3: CASGWTANTEAFF. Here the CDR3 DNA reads TGTGCTAGTGGTTGGACAGCGAACACTGAAGCTTTCTTT.

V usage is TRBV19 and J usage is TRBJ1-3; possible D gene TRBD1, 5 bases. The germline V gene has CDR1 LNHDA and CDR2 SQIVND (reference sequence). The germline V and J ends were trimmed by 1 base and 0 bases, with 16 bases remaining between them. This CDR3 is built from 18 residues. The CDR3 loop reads CASSIVLWDLDSGNTIYF. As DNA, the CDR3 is TGTGCCAGTAGTATAGTTCTGTGGGACCTTGACTCTGGAAACACCATATATTTT.

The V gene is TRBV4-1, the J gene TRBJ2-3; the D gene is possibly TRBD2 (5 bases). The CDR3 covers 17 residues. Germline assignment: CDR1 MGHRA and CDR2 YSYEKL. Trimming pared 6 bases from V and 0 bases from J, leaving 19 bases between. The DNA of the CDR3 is TGCGCCAGCAGTTTCACTGGACTGGCCACTAGCACAGATACGCAGTATTTT. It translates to CASSFTGLATSTDTQYF.

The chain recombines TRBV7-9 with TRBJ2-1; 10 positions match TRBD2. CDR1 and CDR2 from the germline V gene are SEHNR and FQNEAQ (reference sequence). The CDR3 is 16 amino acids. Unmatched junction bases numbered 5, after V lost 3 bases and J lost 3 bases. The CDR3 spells CASSFLAGEIYNEQFF. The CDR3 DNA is TGTGCCAGCAGCTTCCTAGCGGGGGAGATCTACAATGAGCAGTTCTTC.

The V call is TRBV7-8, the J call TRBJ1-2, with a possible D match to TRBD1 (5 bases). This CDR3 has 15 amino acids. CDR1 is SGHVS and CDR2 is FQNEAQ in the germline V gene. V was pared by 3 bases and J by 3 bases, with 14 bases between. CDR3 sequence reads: CASSFPGEDYYGYTF. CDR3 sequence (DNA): TGTGCCAGCAGCTTTCCGGGGGAAGACTACTATGGCTACACCTTC.

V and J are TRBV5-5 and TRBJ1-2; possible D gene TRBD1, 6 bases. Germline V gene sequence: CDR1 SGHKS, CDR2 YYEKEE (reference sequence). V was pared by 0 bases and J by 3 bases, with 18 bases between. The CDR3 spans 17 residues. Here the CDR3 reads CASSLGETGISYYGYTF. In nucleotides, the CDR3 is TGTGCCAGCAGCTTGGGGGAAACAGGGATCTCTTACTATGGCTACACCTTC.

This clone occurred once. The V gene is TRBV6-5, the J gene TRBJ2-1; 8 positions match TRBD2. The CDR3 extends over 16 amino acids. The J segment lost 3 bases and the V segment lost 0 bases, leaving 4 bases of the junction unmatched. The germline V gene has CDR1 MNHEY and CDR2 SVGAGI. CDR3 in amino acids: CASSYSTSGFYNEQFF. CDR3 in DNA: TGTGCCAGCAGTTACTCTACTAGCGGCTTCTACAATGAGCAGTTCTTC.